The next 30 T cell receptor beta chains were all read from a single sample in a study of blood T cell dynamics during melanoma immunotherapy. Time point specified: week 3, after first cycle of checkpoint inhibitor. Assay: immunoSEQ multiplex PCR; the TCRdb copy retains only in-frame clones and omits some. The sample consists of over 12,000 clones, 87% of them appearing once. Source: blood, taken from a patient treated with checkpoint blockade. The receptor source for this set is a human donor with melanoma.

In its sample, this clone was seen once. The genes are TRBV19 and TRBJ2-1, with D perhaps TRBD2 (7 bases). The CDR3 is made up of 16 amino acids. The V gene's germline CDR1 is LNHDA and CDR2 SQIVND (reference sequence). The V end was cut by 0 bases, the J end by 4 bases, with 13 bases between. The CDR3 nucleotides are TGTGCCAGTAGTATAGACGGGGGGCCCTATTACAATGAGCAGTTCTTC. It yields the protein CASSIDGGPYYNEQFF.

The V gene is TRBV5-1, the J gene TRBJ1-4; the D is unclear. V lost 1 base and J 0 bases, leaving 7 bases between the germline ends. The germline gives CDR1 SGHRS, CDR2 YFSETQ. The CDR3 has 15 residues. The CDR3 nucleotides read TGCGCCAGCAGCTTGTCCGAGGCAACTAATGAAAAACTGTTTTTT. Translation gives CASSLSEATNEKLFF.

The rearrangement links TRBV7-2 to TRBJ2-5; D not resolved. This CDR3 has 14 amino acids. Germline CDR1 and CDR2: SGHTA and FQGNSA. V lost 1 base, J lost 3 bases, and 9 bases lay in between. The CDR3 DNA reads as TGTGCCAGCAGCTTAGGCAGCATTAAAGAGACCCAGTACTTC. As protein: CASSLGSIKETQYF.

CDR3 DNA sequence: TGTGCCAGCAGCTTAACGGGACTAGCGGGAGCCTTCCATACGCAGTATTTT. This sequence encodes CASSLTGLAGAFHTQYF. The chain is built from TRBV7-9 and TRBJ2-3; 14 bases agree with TRBD2. V shed 2 bases, J shed 7 bases, and the junction held 8 bases outside the gene matches. Germline CDR1 and CDR2: SEHNR and FQNEAQ (reference sequence). The length of the CDR3 is 17 residues.

The rearrangement uses TRBV7-9 and TRBJ2-3; perhaps TRBD2 as D (5 bases). Germline assignment: CDR1 SEHNR and CDR2 FQNEAQ (reference sequence). CDR3 size: 13 residues. The V and J ends lost 3 bases and 6 bases respectively, with 10 bases between them. CDR3 region: CASSLEVGDTQYF. DNA of the CDR3: TGTGCCAGCAGCTTGGAGGTAGGCGATACGCAGTATTTT.

J is TRBJ1-6 and V is TRBV18; 11 bases match TRBD1. This CDR3 contains 16 residues. Trimming removed 3 bases from V and 6 bases from J; junction bases left unmatched: 4. CDR1 is KGHSH, CDR2 LQKENI, per germline. The CDR3 sequence is CASSPGQGASNSPLHF. The CDR3 DNA is TGTGCCAGCTCACCCGGACAGGGGGCGAGTAATTCACCCCTCCACTTT.

The V call is TRBV19, the J call TRBJ2-3; D is undetermined. Germline loops: CDR1 LNHDA, CDR2 SQIVND (reference sequence). Trimming removed 1 base at V and 3 bases at J, with 14 bases between. The CDR3 covers 16 residues. The CDR3 DNA reads as TGTGCCAGTAGTATAGCAGGCAGGCCCGGTACAGATACGCAGTATTTT. Translation: CASSIAGRPGTDTQYF.

The rearrangement uses TRBV15 and TRBJ1-4, with D perhaps matching TRBD1 (6 bases). This CDR3 has 14 amino acids. Germline-derived CDR1 and CDR2 are LNHNV and YYDKDF (reference sequence). Trimming took off 0 bases at V and 5 bases at J, with 7 bases between the two ends. CDR3 nucleotide sequence: TGTGCCACCAGCAGAGACAGGGGAAATGAAAAACTGTTTTTT. Translation: CATSRDRGNEKLFF. Using reference TRBV15 and TRBJ1-4 for the parts outside the CDR3, the full variable domain is DAMVIQNPRYQVTQFGKPVTLSCSQTLNHNVMYWYQQKSSQAPKLLFHYYDKDFNNEADTPDNFQSRRPNTSFCFLDIRSPGLGDTAMYLCATSRDRGNEKLFFGSGTQLSVL.

The CDR3: CASSLEGVYGYTF. CDR3 bases: TGTGCCAGCAGTTTGGAGGGGGTCTATGGCTACACCTTC. J is TRBJ1-2 and V is TRBV28; D possibly corresponds to TRBD1 (6 bases). Germline loops: CDR1 MDHEN, CDR2 SYDVKM. The CDR3 runs 13 residues. V gave up 3 bases and J gave up 4 bases, with 9 bases separating them.

J is TRBJ1-1 and V is TRBV29-1; the D is unclear. Germline V CDR1 and CDR2: SQVTM, ANQGSEA. CDR3 length: 9 residues. V lost 4 bases and J 8 bases, leaving 5 bases between the germline ends. The CDR3 coding sequence is TGCAGCGTTGCCCCCGAAGCTTTCTTT. Amino acids: CSVAPEAFF.

This clone has just one count. The CDR3 coding sequence is TGTGCCAGCAGCCCCTCTGGGGGACTCACAGATACGCAGTATTTT. Residues: CASSPSGGLTDTQYF. The chain carries TRBV7-6 and TRBJ2-3; D perhaps matches TRBD2 (6 bases). Trimming removed 5 bases at V and 2 bases at J, with 14 bases between. The CDR3 runs to 15 residues. Germline-derived CDR1 and CDR2 are SGHVS and FNYEAQ.

The V and J genes are TRBV28 and TRBJ1-1, with D perhaps matching TRBD1 (5 bases). The ends were cut back, 6 bases at V and 0 bases at J, with 8 bases in the middle. The V gene's germline CDR1 is MDHEN and CDR2 SYDVKM. There are 13 residues in the CDR3. The CDR3 DNA follows: TGTGCCAGCAGGACAGAGCTGAACACTGAAGCTTTCTTT. It codes for CASRTELNTEAFF.

The chain joins TRBV28 to TRBJ2-5; D not certain. V lost 7 bases, J lost 4 bases, and 19 bases lay in between. Germline values: CDR1 MDHEN, CDR2 SYDVKM. The CDR3 consists of 15 residues. Written as DNA, the CDR3 is TGTGCCAGCAACTCCGGATCCTGGAGCGTAGAGACCCAGTACTTC. Translated: CASNSGSWSVETQYF.

This clone was seen once. The V and J genes are TRBV2 and TRBJ2-7, with D perhaps TRBD1 (5 bases). CDR3 size: 12 residues. Germline V lookup: CDR1 SNHLY, CDR2 FYNNEI. V was clipped by 4 bases and J by 6 bases, with 10 bases between them. The CDR3 DNA reads TGTGCCAGCAGTGCTGGGGCTAGCGAGCAGTACTTC. Its translation is CASSAGASEQYF.

The chain uses TRBV7-9 and TRBJ2-1; unclear D gene. Germline V gives CDR1 SEHNR, CDR2 FQNEAQ (reference sequence). CDR3 length: 13 residues. V lost 5 bases to trimming and J lost 7 bases, with 12 bases between them. In DNA, the CDR3 is TGTGCCAGCAGCCCCTCTGGACGAAATGAGCAGTTCTTC. Translated: CASSPSGRNEQFF.

This chain uses TRBV28 with TRBJ1-5; 12 bases are a match to TRBD1. J gave up 7 bases and V 1 base, and 5 bases lay outside the gene matches. The CDR3 length is 16 residues. Germline lookup yields CDR1 MDHEN and CDR2 SYDVKM. CDR3 loop: CASSLSGTGGLQPQHF. The CDR3 region has the DNA TGTGCCAGCAGTTTATCCGGGACAGGGGGCCTCCAGCCCCAGCATTTT.

This chain joins TRBV5-1 and TRBJ2-1, with D possibly called TRBD1 or TRBD2 (5 bases each). The length of the CDR3 is 16 residues. The V gene's germline CDR1 is SGHRS and CDR2 YFSETQ. Trimming cost V 5 bases and J 3 bases, with 18 bases left between them. CDR3 sequence reads: CASRTRDATHYNEQFF. DNA of the CDR3: TGCGCCAGCAGAACCCGGGACGCCACGCACTACAATGAGCAGTTCTTC.

The rearrangement links TRBV6-1 to TRBJ2-3; D gene ambiguous. The CDR3 runs 14 residues. V shed 8 bases and J shed 2 bases, with 14 bases lying between them. Germline V gene data show CDR1 as MNHNS and CDR2 as SASEGT. The DNA for the CDR3 is TGTGCCAGCGTCGAGACCCTTCACACAGATACGCAGTATTTT. The encoded protein is CASVETLHTDTQYF.

This clone was detected only a few times. The rearrangement uses TRBV28 and TRBJ2-7; 8 bases line up with TRBD1. The V gene's germline CDR1 is MDHEN and CDR2 SYDVKM. The CDR3 is 14 amino acids. V trimming: 5 bases; J trimming: 7 bases; junction bases outside the gene matches: 10. The CDR3 DNA reads TGTGCCAGCAGTCCCCAGGGGGCTGGGGGGGAGCAGTACTTC. It specifies CASSPQGAGGEQYF.

CDR3 in DNA: TGCGCCAGCAGCCCACTCGGGGACAGGTCTTCTGGAAACACCATATATTTT. Its protein is CASSPLGDRSSGNTIYF. The J gene is TRBJ1-3, the V gene TRBV4-3; 8 nucleotides match TRBD1. The germline gives CDR1 LGHNA, CDR2 YSLEER. V lost 4 bases, J lost 1 base, and 9 bases stayed unmatched. The CDR3 has 17 residues.

The V and J genes are TRBV2 and TRBJ1-4; TRBD1 agrees at 9 bases. V shed 6 bases and J 7 bases; nucleotides not matched to a gene: 9. The CDR3 runs to 15 residues. From germline, CDR1 is SNHLY and CDR2 FYNNEI. CDR3: CASRDKTGGGEKLFF. For the CDR3, the DNA is TGTGCCAGCAGGGACAAAACAGGGGGCGGTGAAAAACTGTTTTTT.

V and J are TRBV7-9 and TRBJ2-7; D gene uncertain. The CDR3 length is 12 residues. Germline values: CDR1 SEHNR, CDR2 FQNEAQ (reference sequence). Trimming shortened V by 1 base and J by 3 bases, and 4 bases separated the two germline ends. CDR3 DNA: TGTGCCAGCAGCTTAGGGAGCTACGAGCAGTACTTC. This codes for CASSLGSYEQYF.

This clone came up once. V and J are TRBV7-8 and TRBJ2-3; no clear D gene. The CDR3 is made up of 14 amino acids. Germline CDR1 and CDR2: SGHVS and FQNEAQ. V shed 0 bases and J shed 5 bases, with 9 bases lying between them. Here the CDR3 reads CASSLASSGDTQYF. CDR3 DNA: TGTGCCAGCAGCTTAGCTTCCTCGGGAGATACGCAGTATTTT.

This chain uses TRBV9 with TRBJ2-3; D uncertain. V was trimmed by 0 bases and J by 4 bases, leaving 9 bases between them. This CDR3 comprises 14 residues. CDR1 is SGDLS, CDR2 YYNGEE, per germline. The DNA of the CDR3 is TGTGCCAGCAGCGTAGGTAATAGGCCAGATACGCAGTATTTT. Encoded protein: CASSVGNRPDTQYF.

This chain connects TRBV6-1 to TRBJ2-2, with 11 positions matching TRBD1. The CDR3 length is 15 residues. The V and J ends lost 6 bases and 7 bases, in that order; junction bases with no gene match: 7. From germline, CDR1 is MNHNS and CDR2 SASEGT. The CDR3 DNA is TGTGCCAGCAGGACCGGACAGGGGGCGTTCGGGGAGCTGTTTTTT. It specifies CASRTGQGAFGELFF.

The rearrangement uses TRBV6-6 and TRBJ2-7; D may be TRBD1 (6 bases). The germline V and J ends were trimmed by 4 bases and 3 bases, with 13 bases remaining between them. The CDR3 runs to 14 residues. Germline CDR1 is MNHNY and CDR2 is SVGAGI (reference sequence). CDR3 in amino acids: CASSSQQGLYEQYF. The CDR3 DNA is TGTGCCAGCAGTTCACAACAGGGCCTCTACGAGCAGTACTTC.

The table lists this clone with a few counts. The rearrangement joins TRBV5-4 to TRBJ2-3; 8 bases agree with TRBD2. Looked up from germline, CDR1 is SGHNT and CDR2 is YYREEE (reference sequence). The V and J ends lost 4 bases and 0 bases, in that order; junction bases with no gene match: 7. The CDR3 runs to 16 residues. In nucleotides, the CDR3 is TGTGCCAGCAGCGCCGGACTAGCCACTAGCACAGATACGCAGTATTTT. Its translation: CASSAGLATSTDTQYF.

V is TRBV4-3 and J is TRBJ2-1; D gene ambiguous. Trimming took off 0 bases at V and 4 bases at J, with 13 bases between the two ends. Germline assignment: CDR1 LGHNA and CDR2 YSLEER. This CDR3 is 16 amino acids long. The CDR3 region has the DNA TGCGCCAGCAGCCAAGAATTACAAGCTACTTACAATGAGCAGTTCTTC. Translated: CASSQELQATYNEQFF.

The chain combines TRBV7-8 with TRBJ2-7; 7 bases match TRBD1. CDR3 length: 16 amino acids. V lost 5 bases to trimming and J lost 4 bases; unmatched junction nucleotides: 14. The V gene's germline CDR1 is SGHVS and CDR2 FQNEAQ. The CDR3 reads CASSPGTVLVSYEQYF. CDR3 nucleotide sequence: TGTGCCAGCAGCCCCGGGACAGTGCTTGTCAGTTACGAGCAGTACTTC.

The CDR3 reads CASSLGDKGSYEQYF. DNA for the CDR3: TGTGCCAGCAGCTTAGGGGACAAGGGGTCCTACGAGCAGTACTTC. This rearrangement joins TRBV7-6 to TRBJ2-7, with a weak D call TRBD1 (6 bases). CDR3 length: 15 residues. The V gene lost 1 base and the J gene lost 1 base, with 11 bases spanning the gap. Germline loops: CDR1 SGHVS, CDR2 FNYEAQ.